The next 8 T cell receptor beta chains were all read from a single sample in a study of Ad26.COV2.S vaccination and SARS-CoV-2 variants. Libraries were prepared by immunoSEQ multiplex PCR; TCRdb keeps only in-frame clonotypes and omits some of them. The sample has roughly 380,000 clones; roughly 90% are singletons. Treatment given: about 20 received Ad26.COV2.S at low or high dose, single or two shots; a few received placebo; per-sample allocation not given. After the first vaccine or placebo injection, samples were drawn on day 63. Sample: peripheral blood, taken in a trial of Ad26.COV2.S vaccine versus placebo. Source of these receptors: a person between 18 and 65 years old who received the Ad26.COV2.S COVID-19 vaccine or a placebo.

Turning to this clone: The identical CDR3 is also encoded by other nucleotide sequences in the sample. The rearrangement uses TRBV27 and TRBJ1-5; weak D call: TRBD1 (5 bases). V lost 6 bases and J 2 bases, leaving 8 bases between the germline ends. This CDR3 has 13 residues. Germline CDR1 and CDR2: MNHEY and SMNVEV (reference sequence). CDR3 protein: CASSLQGNQPQHF. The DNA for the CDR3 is TGTGCCAGCAGCCTACAGGGCAATCAGCCCCAGCATTTT.

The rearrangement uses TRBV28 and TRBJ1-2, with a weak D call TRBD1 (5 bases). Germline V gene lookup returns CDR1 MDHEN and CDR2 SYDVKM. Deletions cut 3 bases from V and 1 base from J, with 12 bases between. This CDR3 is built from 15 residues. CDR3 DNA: TGTGCCAGCAGTTTTGGTGACAGACTTAACTATGGCTACACCTTC. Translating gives CASSFGDRLNYGYTF.

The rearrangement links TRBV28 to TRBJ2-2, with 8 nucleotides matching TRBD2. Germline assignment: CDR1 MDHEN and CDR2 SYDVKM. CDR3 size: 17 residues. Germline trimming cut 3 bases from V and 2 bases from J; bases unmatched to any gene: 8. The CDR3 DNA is TGTGCCAGCAGTTTTAGTAGCGGGGATGAAAACACCGGGGAGCTGTTTTTT. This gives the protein CASSFSSGDENTGELFF.

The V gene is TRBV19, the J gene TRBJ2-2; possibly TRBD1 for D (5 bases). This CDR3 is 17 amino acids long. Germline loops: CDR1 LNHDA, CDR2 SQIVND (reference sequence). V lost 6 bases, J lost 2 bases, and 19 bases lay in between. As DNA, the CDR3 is TGTGCCAGTAGCCTCCTCGGACATTTGGAAAACACCGGGGAGCTGTTTTTT. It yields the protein CASSLLGHLENTGELFF.

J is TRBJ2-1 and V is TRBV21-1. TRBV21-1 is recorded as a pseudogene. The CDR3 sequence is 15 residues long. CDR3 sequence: CAGPWIGWGYHEQFF. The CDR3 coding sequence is TGTGCCGGACCATGGATCGGCTGGGGATACCATGAGCAGTTCTTC.

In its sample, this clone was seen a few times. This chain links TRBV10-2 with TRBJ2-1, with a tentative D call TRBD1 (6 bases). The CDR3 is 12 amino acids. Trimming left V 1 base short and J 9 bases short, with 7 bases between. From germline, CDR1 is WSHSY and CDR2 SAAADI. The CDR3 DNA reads TGCGCCAGCAGTGAGTTCAGGGGTGAGCAGTTCTTC. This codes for CASSEFRGEQFF.

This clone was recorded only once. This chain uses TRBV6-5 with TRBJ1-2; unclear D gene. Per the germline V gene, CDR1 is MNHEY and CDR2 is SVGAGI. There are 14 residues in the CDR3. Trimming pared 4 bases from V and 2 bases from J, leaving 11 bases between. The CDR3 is CASSSTNDNYGYTF. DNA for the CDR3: TGTGCCAGCAGTTCAACAAATGACAACTATGGCTACACCTTC.

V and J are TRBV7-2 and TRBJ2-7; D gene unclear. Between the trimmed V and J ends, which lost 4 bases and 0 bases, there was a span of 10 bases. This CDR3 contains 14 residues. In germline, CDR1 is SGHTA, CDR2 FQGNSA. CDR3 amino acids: CASSSDGPSYEQYF. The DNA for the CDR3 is TGTGCCAGCAGCTCAGACGGACCCTCCTACGAGCAGTACTTC.